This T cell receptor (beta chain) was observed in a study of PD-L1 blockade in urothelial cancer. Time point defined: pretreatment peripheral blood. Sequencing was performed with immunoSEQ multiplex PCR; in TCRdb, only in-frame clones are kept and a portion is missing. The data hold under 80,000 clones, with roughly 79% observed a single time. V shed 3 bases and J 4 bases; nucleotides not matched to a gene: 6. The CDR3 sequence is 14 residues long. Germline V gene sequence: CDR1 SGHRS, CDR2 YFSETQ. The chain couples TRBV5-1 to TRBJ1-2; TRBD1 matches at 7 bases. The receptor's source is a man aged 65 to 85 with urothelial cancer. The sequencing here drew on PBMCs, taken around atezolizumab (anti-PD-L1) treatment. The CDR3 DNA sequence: TGCGCCAGCAGCTCGGGACAGAAGATCTATGGCTACACCTTC. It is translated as CASSSGQKIYGYTF.